These 10 T cell receptor beta chains were sequenced from one sample in a study of blood T cell repertoires in COVID-19. Here immunoSEQ multiplex PCR was the method, and the copy in TCRdb shows in-frame clones only, minus some. This sample has about 87,000 clones, with around 80% found just once. Sequences were obtained from peripheral blood. These receptors were taken from a woman in her sixties with acute or convalescent COVID-19.

This sequence joins TRBV9 and TRBJ1-3; the D is unclear. V was trimmed by 4 bases and J by 8 bases, leaving 16 bases between them. The CDR3 contains 14 residues. Germline V gives CDR1 SGDLS, CDR2 YYNGEE. The CDR3 region has the DNA TGTGCCAGCAGCCCTCCCCCCAGTTTGGACACCATATATTTT. It translates to CASSPPPSLDTIYF.

The rearrangement uses TRBV5-4 and TRBJ2-4; the match to TRBD2 covers 9 bases. J gave up 5 bases and V 3 bases, and 9 bases lay outside the gene matches. The germline CDR1 and CDR2 sequences are SGHNT and YYREEE (reference sequence). This CDR3 is built from 16 residues. CDR3 nucleotides: TGTGCCAGCAGCTCCCCGACTAGCGGCAGCCAAAACATTCAGTACTTC. Translating gives CASSSPTSGSQNIQYF.

The chain is built from TRBV30 and TRBJ2-5; 7 nucleotides line up with TRBD2. J lost 9 bases, V lost 2 bases, and 15 bases had no gene match. The CDR3 is 15 amino acids. Germline assignment: CDR1 GTSNPN and CDR2 SVGIG (reference sequence). CDR3 nucleotide sequence: TGTGCCTGGAGTCCCGGGCTAGCGGTTTCGGCGGCCCAGTACTTC. Amino acids: CAWSPGLAVSAAQYF.

This chain links TRBV30 with TRBJ2-1; no clear D. The V gene's germline CDR1 is GTSNPN and CDR2 SVGIG (reference sequence). With 0 bases removed from V and 8 bases from J, the gap between germline ends came to 14 bases. The CDR3 has 14 residues. The CDR3, as DNA: TGTGCCTGGAGTGTGGGCAGCCTCGCCTATGAGCAGTTCTTC. Translated, it gives CAWSVGSLAYEQFF. Full variable domain (remainder filled in from reference TRBV30 and TRBJ2-1): SQTIHQWPATLVQPVGSPLSLECTVEGTSNPNLYWYRQAAGRGLQLLFYSVGIGQISSEVPQNLSASRPQDRQFILSSKKLLLSDSGFYLCAWSVGSLAYEQFFGPGTRLTVL.

V gene TRBV12-5 combines with J gene TRBJ2-1; 7 bases match TRBD1. The CDR3 covers 16 residues. The V gene end was trimmed by 3 bases and the J gene end by 5 bases; junction bases not matched to a gene: 10. Germline lookup yields CDR1 LGHNT and CDR2 FRNRAP. Here the CDR3 DNA reads TGTGCTAGTGGTTTATCCTCCGGGACAGCCAACAATGAGCAGTTCTTC. Its protein product is CASGLSSGTANNEQFF. The full variable domain, rest sourced from reference TRBV12-5 and TRBJ2-1, is DARVTQTPRHKVTEMGQEVTMRCQPILGHNTVFWYRQTMMQGLELLAYFRNRAPLDDSGMPKDRFSAEMPDATLATLKIQPSEPRDSAVYFCASGLSSGTANNEQFFGPGTRLTVL.

J is TRBJ1-5 and V is TRBV24-1; TRBD1 matches 7 bases. The CDR3 runs 15 residues. J was trimmed by 5 bases and V by 5 bases; bases with no gene match: 8. Germline assignment: CDR1 KGHDR and CDR2 SFDVKD. The CDR3 reads CATSGTDRVDQPQHF. In nucleotides, the CDR3 is TGTGCCACCAGTGGTACCGACAGGGTTGATCAGCCCCAGCATTTT.

The rearrangement uses TRBV11-2 and TRBJ1-1; D gene ambiguous. The CDR3 sequence is 16 residues long. CDR1 is SGHAT and CDR2 is FQNNGV in the germline V gene. The V end was cut by 2 bases, the J end by 0 bases, with 13 bases between. This CDR3 reads CASSLKFGQVNTEAFF. In DNA form, the CDR3 reads TGTGCCAGCAGCTTAAAGTTTGGGCAGGTGAACACTGAAGCTTTCTTT.

The chain employs TRBV7-9 and TRBJ1-1; possibly TRBD1 for D (5 bases). The germline V gene encodes CDR1 SEHNR and CDR2 FQNEAQ (reference sequence). This CDR3 comprises 14 residues. The V and J ends lost 4 bases and 2 bases respectively, with 11 bases between them. The chain's CDR3 is CASSSGGSNTEAFF. CDR3 nucleotides: TGTGCCAGCAGCTCGGGGGGATCAAACACTGAAGCTTTCTTT.

The chain uses TRBV7-8 and TRBJ1-5; a weak D match, TRBD1 (5 bases). Germline-derived CDR1 and CDR2 are SGHVS and FQNEAQ. Trimming left V 1 base short and J 4 bases short, with 14 bases between. CDR3 size: 16 residues. The chain's CDR3 is CASSLGQGRVNQPQHF. The CDR3 bases are TGTGCCAGCAGCTTAGGTCAGGGAAGAGTGAATCAGCCCCAGCATTTT.

There are a few counts of this clone. An end of the junction does not agree with germline; a read error may underlie this. The chain carries TRBV7-7 and TRBJ1-1, with 10 bases fitting TRBD1. This CDR3 region has 17 residues. CDR1 and CDR2 (germline): SSHAT, FNYEAQ (reference sequence). In DNA, the CDR3 is TGTGCTAGCAGCTCCTCCAGACAGGGGGCAGGGGGTACTGAAGCTTTCTTT. It specifies CASSSSRQGAGGTEAFF.